This T cell receptor beta chain was captured by sequencing in a study of cytomegalovirus exposure and HLA in healthy donors. Healthy donors of bone marrow made up the group. The PCR employed 60 Vbeta primers together with 13 Jbeta primers. TCRdb's copy holds only in-frame clones and misses some; the assay was immunoSEQ multiplex PCR. The repertoire includes 110,000 or so clones, approximately 69% of them detected once, and under 14% sits in the top ten. This receptor was obtained from a woman aged 45-65 years in good health and CMV-seropositive. Sequences were obtained from PBMCs.

CDR3 coding DNA: TGTGCCAGCAGCTCAGGGACTGGCCAACCTGGGGCCAACGTCCTGACTTTC. Translated, it gives CASSSGTGQPGANVLTF. The chain is built from TRBV7-7 and TRBJ2-6, with D tentatively TRBD2 (6 bases). Trimming cost V 4 bases and J 2 bases, with 15 bases left between them. This CDR3 is built from 17 residues. The germline V gene encodes CDR1 SSHAT and CDR2 FNYEAQ (reference sequence). Using reference TRBV7-7 and TRBJ2-6 for the parts outside the CDR3, the full variable domain is GAGVSQSPRYKVTKRGQDVTLRCDPISSHATLYWYQQALGQGPEFLTYFNYEAQPDKSGLPSDRFSAERPEGSISTLTIQRTEQRDSAMYRCASSSGTGQPGANVLTFGAGSRLTVL.